This T cell receptor beta chain was recovered during a study of cytomegalovirus exposure and HLA in healthy donors. Study-wide results and caveats: Reported findings show TCR beta sequences accurately forecast HLA-A and HLA-B alleles in most subjects.

This CDR3 comprises 14 residues. Trimming took off 3 bases at V and 6 bases at J, with 12 bases between the two ends. Germline lookup yields CDR1 SQVTM and CDR2 ANQGSEA. PCR primers comprised 60 Vbeta and 13 Jbeta primers. Some clones are missing from TCRdb's copy, which holds only in-frame ones; the method was immunoSEQ multiplex PCR. This table holds some 110,000 clones, roughly four fifths found once. Note on this clone: The antigen is undetermined.

The sequenced material came from PBMCs. The receptor was derived from a woman aged 45 to 65 in good health and CMV-seropositive. The chain links TRBV29-1 to TRBJ1-6; D might be TRBD1 (6 bases). The DNA of the CDR3 is TGCAGCGTTGAGGACAGATGGGGTAATTCACCCCTCCACTTT. As protein: CSVEDRWGNSPLHF. The entire variable domain, with the rest obtained from reference TRBV29-1 and TRBJ1-6, is as follows: SAVISQKPSRDICQRGTSLTIQCQVDSQVTMMFWYRQQPGQSLTLIATANQGSEATYESGFVIDKFPISRPNLTFSTLTVSNMSPEDSSIYLCSVEDRWGNSPLHFGNGTRLTVT.